This T cell receptor (beta chain) was documented in a study of CD8 T cells in ankylosing spondylitis. Whole-study results and caveats: A TCR beta motif of about 8 highly homologous variants appeared characteristic of ankylosing spondylitis blood. Those disease-linked clones were CD8+; they were also relatively rare in peripheral blood.

This clonotype was seen a handful of times. The antigen is not known. V lost 3 bases and J lost 8, with 16 bases in between. Germline V gene sequence: CDR1 DFQATT, CDR2 SNEGSKA (reference sequence). The CDR3 length is 14 residues. Preparation of TCR beta libraries was done by quantitative 5'-RACE with molecular barcodes. In TCRdb, the 5' RACE reads were re-called with MiXCR into one record per CDR3 protein. The data show a few hundred thousand distinct CDR3 sequences, 20% to 30% seen once. The chain recombines TRBV20-1 with TRBJ2-2, with a possible D match to TRBD2 (6 bases). The specimen was blood, either unsorted or a sorted T cell fraction (not recorded which). The clonotype was recovered from a male donor with ankylosing spondylitis or in good health (not recorded which). The CDR3 DNA is TGCAGTGCTAGTCCAGAGACTAGTTCGGGGGAGCTGTTTTTT. Its protein product is CSASPETSSGELFF.